The 19 T cell receptor beta chains in this list originate from one sample, sequenced in a study of shared clonotypes between healthy human individuals. The naive CD8 subset, CD45RO-negative cells positively selected for CCR7, excluded terminally differentiated effector memory CD45RA+ cells. Sequenced by immunoSEQ multiplex PCR; TCRdb stores in-frame clones only, minus some. Of about 2.2 million clones in the sample, 90% to 95% are singletons; the top ten hold approximately 1.7%. Material: naive CD8+ T cells from PBMCs. The receptors here all came from a man younger than 35 in good health. Some clones in this sample may be carry-over from other donors' samples.

V gene TRBV27 combines with J gene TRBJ2-7; 7 bases align to TRBD1. This CDR3 has 15 residues. The germline V gene encodes CDR1 MNHEY and CDR2 SMNVEV (reference sequence). J gave up 4 bases and V 0 bases, and 6 bases lay outside the gene matches. The DNA of the CDR3 is TGTGCCAGCAGTTTATCTCACAGGGGCATGTACGAGCAGTACTTC. Its translation: CASSLSHRGMYEQYF.

This chain connects TRBV27 to TRBJ2-7, with 13 bases that match TRBD2. In germline, CDR1 is MNHEY, CDR2 SMNVEV (reference sequence). This CDR3 contains 19 residues. V was clipped by 6 bases and J by 2 bases; unmatched bases: 16. This CDR3 is CASRPNAHPGLAGPYEQYF. The CDR3 DNA reads TGTGCCAGCAGACCCAACGCACACCCGGGACTAGCGGGACCCTACGAGCAGTACTTC.

This clone has only one observation. The chain combines TRBV30 with TRBJ2-2; 9 bases are shared with TRBD2. Germline CDR1 GTSNPN, CDR2 SVGIG (reference sequence). The CDR3 spans 16 residues. With 4 bases clipped from V and 1 base from J, the junction kept 7 bases outside the gene matches. CDR3 protein: CAWTSGTTRNTGELFF. The DNA for the CDR3 is TGTGCCTGGACTAGCGGGACCACAAGGAACACCGGGGAGCTGTTTTTT.

With regard to this clone: The same CDR3 can be traced to other DNA sequences in this sample. The chain has TRBV15 and TRBJ2-6; D uncertain. The CDR3 is 15 amino acids. Trimming removed 3 bases at V and 1 base at J, with 7 bases between. The V gene's germline CDR1 is LNHNV and CDR2 YYDKDF (reference sequence). CDR3 region: CATSRGSSGANVLTF. The CDR3 DNA reads as TGTGCCACCAGCAGGGGTTCATCTGGGGCCAACGTCCTGACTTTC.

CDR3 nucleotide sequence: TGTGCCAGCAGCTTGTCACTAGCGGAAGCCTACGAGCAGTACTTC. Protein: CASSLSLAEAYEQYF. This chain joins TRBV5-5 and TRBJ2-7, with 8 bases fitting TRBD2. Per germline, CDR1 SGHKS and CDR2 YYEKEE (reference sequence). This CDR3 has 15 residues. V lost 1 base and J lost 2; bases outside the gene matches: 5.

The sample holds a few counts of this clone. This sequence joins TRBV7-9 and TRBJ1-1; 7 positions agree with TRBD1. This CDR3 is built from 16 residues. Trimming took 0 bases from V and 4 from J; bases not matched to a gene: 8. From germline, CDR1 is SEHNR and CDR2 FQNEAQ (reference sequence). The DNA for the CDR3 is TGTGCCAGCAGCTTAGCGCGCGACAGGGAGGTCACTGAAGCTTTCTTT. This codes for CASSLARDREVTEAFF.

V is TRBV4-1 and J is TRBJ2-2; 7 positions match TRBD2. The CDR3 is made up of 15 amino acids. The ends lost 4 bases at V and 5 bases at J; junction bases unmatched: 7. The germline gives CDR1 MGHRA, CDR2 YSYEKL. CDR3 loop: CASSLGLVRTGELFF. CDR3 DNA: TGCGCCAGCAGCCTAGGACTAGTTCGGACCGGGGAGCTGTTTTTT.

The J gene is TRBJ2-3, the V gene TRBV27; 10 nucleotides match TRBD2. J lost 5 bases, V lost 5 bases, and 13 bases had no gene match. Germline CDR1 MNHEY, CDR2 SMNVEV (reference sequence). The CDR3 spans 17 residues. The CDR3 sequence: CASSGHSSGRRVDTQYF. As DNA, the CDR3 is TGTGCCAGCAGTGGGCATTCTAGCGGGAGACGGGTAGATACGCAGTATTTT.

This chain connects TRBV11-2 to TRBJ2-7; D is possibly TRBD1 (5 bases). This CDR3 region has 14 residues. Per germline, CDR1 SGHAT and CDR2 FQNNGV. The V end lost 1 base, the J end lost 3 bases, and 10 bases lay between the germline ends. CDR3 in amino acids: CASSLVNRHYEQYF. The CDR3 DNA sequence: TGTGCCAGCAGCTTAGTCAACAGGCACTACGAGCAGTACTTC.

The chain couples TRBV19 to TRBJ1-2, with 7 bases aligning to TRBD1. J lost 2 bases, V lost 7 bases, and 7 bases had no gene match. Germline V gives CDR1 LNHDA, CDR2 SQIVND (reference sequence). The CDR3 extends over 14 amino acids. The CDR3 region has the DNA TGTGCCAGTAATGGACAGGCCTCGAACTATGGCTACACCTTC. It is translated as CASNGQASNYGYTF.

The V call is TRBV7-9, the J call TRBJ2-3, with D hard to call. V was cut by 10 bases and J by 5 bases, with 16 bases left in between. CDR3 length: 13 residues. Germline CDR1 reads SEHNR; CDR2 reads FQNEAQ (reference sequence). The CDR3, as DNA: TGTGCCACCTCGGCATCGGAGTTAGATACGCAGTATTTT. Translated, it gives CATSASELDTQYF. Together with reference TRBV7-9 and TRBJ2-3, the CDR3 gives the full variable domain: DTGVSQNPRHKITKRGQNVTFRCDPISEHNRLYWYRQTLGQGPEFLTYFQNEAQLEKSRLLSDRFSAERPKGSFSTLEIQRTEQGDSAMYLCATSASELDTQYFGPGTRLTVL.

V is TRBV2 and J is TRBJ2-7; D is possibly TRBD1 (8 bases). The V gene lost 5 bases and the J gene lost 5 bases, with 10 bases spanning the gap. The length of the CDR3 is 12 residues. Germline lookup yields CDR1 SNHLY and CDR2 FYNNEI. The CDR3 nucleotides read TGTGCCAGCAGTACAGGGGGGGACGAGCAGTACTTC. Encoded protein: CASSTGGDEQYF.

V is TRBV11-2 and J is TRBJ2-3; the match to TRBD2 covers 13 bases. Germline V gives CDR1 SGHAT, CDR2 FQNNGV. After removal of 0 bases from V and 4 bases from J, the junction contained 13 bases not matched to a gene. The CDR3 has 20 amino acids. The CDR3 spells CASSLDWDRTSGRRADTQYF. The CDR3 nucleotides are TGTGCCAGCAGCTTAGACTGGGACAGGACTAGCGGGAGACGGGCAGATACGCAGTATTTT.

The V and J genes are TRBV5-1 and TRBJ2-1; 11 positions match TRBD2. The V segment lost 4 bases and the J segment 6 bases; nucleotides outside the gene matches: 6. The CDR3 contains 15 residues. Germline lookup yields CDR1 SGHRS and CDR2 YFSETQ. This CDR3 reads CASSLAGGPSNEQFF. For the CDR3, the DNA is TGCGCCAGCAGCCTAGCGGGAGGACCTAGCAATGAGCAGTTCTTC.

The V gene is TRBV14, the J gene TRBJ2-7, with unresolved D. CDR1 and CDR2 (germline): SGHDN, FVKESK. V dropped 3 bases and J dropped 3 bases, with 6 bases sitting between them. This CDR3 has 12 residues. The CDR3 loop is CASSHHFYEQYF. The CDR3, as DNA: TGTGCCAGCAGCCACCATTTCTACGAGCAGTACTTC.

The chain is built from TRBV4-2 and TRBJ1-2; TRBD1 agrees at 9 bases. J lost 2 bases, V lost 4 bases, and 2 bases had no gene match. The length of the CDR3 is 14 residues. The germline V gene has CDR1 LGHNA and CDR2 YNFKEQ. The CDR3 nucleotides are TGTGCCAGCAGCCCGGACAGGGGAAACTATGGCTACACCTTC. It codes for CASSPDRGNYGYTF.

The chain combines TRBV7-9 with TRBJ2-3; 8 nucleotides line up with TRBD1. J lost 0 bases, V lost 5 bases, and 7 bases had no gene match. CDR3 length equals 16 residues. Germline values: CDR1 SEHNR, CDR2 FQNEAQ (reference sequence). This CDR3 is CASSPWTGRSTDTQYF. In DNA form, the CDR3 reads TGTGCCAGCAGCCCATGGACAGGGCGAAGCACAGATACGCAGTATTTT.

The chain is built from TRBV7-8 and TRBJ1-1; D unclear. The CDR3 has 10 amino acids. The V gene's germline CDR1 is SGHVS and CDR2 FQNEAQ. The germline V and J ends were trimmed by 8 bases and 4 bases, with 5 bases remaining between them. The CDR3 DNA reads TGTGCCAGCCTGAGCACTGAAGCTTTCTTT. Translation gives CASLSTEAFF.

The chain joins TRBV5-8 to TRBJ1-4, with TRBD1 as a possible D gene (5 bases). Germline V gene sequence: CDR1 SGHTS, CDR2 YDEGEE. The CDR3 has 15 residues. V lost 4 bases to trimming and J lost 7 bases, with 17 bases between them. This chain's CDR3 is CASSTPGREVEKLFF. DNA for the CDR3: TGTGCCAGCAGCACACCGGGACGAGAAGTTGAAAAACTGTTTTTT.